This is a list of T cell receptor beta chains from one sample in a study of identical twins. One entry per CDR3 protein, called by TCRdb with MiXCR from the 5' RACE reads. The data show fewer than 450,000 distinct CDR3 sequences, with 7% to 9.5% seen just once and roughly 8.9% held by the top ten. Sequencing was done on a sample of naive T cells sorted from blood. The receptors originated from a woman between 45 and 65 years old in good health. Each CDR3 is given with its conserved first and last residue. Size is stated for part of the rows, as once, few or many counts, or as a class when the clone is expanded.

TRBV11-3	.	CASSLDDLSGRVKYTGELFF
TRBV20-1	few	CSARGDTGNTIYF
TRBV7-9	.	CASSPDWNTGELFF
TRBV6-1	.	CASSEAWERGRETQYF
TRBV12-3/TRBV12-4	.	CASRQGRNQPQHF
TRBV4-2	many	CASSQRDQEGYEQYF
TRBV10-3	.	CAIRVSRDEQFF
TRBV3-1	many	CASSLRGNTDTQYF
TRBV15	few	CATSRDRREPLRDTQYF
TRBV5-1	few	CASSFRTGQGPPSSYEQYF